Listed below are T cell receptor beta chains from one sample, sequenced in a study of T-cell reconstitution after alpha-beta-depleted transplantation in children. TCRdb itself ran the PCR reads through MiXCR, one entry per CDR3 protein. The repertoire holds around 270,000 distinct CDR3 sequences, with about a tenth as singletons. The source material was PBMCs, sampled before TCRalphabeta/CD19-depleted stem cell transplant. Every receptor here comes from a boy less than two years old with acute myeloid leukemia, due to receive a stem cell transplant. Both conserved end residues are part of each CDR3. Fields, in order: D gene, V gene, clone size, J gene, CDR3 protein, CDR3 DNA. A D gene is named only where the DNA matches it firmly. Clone sizes are given selectively: once, few, many, or a class where the clone is expanded.

.,TRBV4-1,many,TRBJ1-2,CASSPRGVSYGYTF,TGCGCCAGCAGCCCCCGCGGGGTGAGCTATGGCTACACCTTC
TRBD1,TRBV20-1,many,TRBJ2-3,CSADGTGNTDTQYF,TGCAGTGCGGACGGGACAGGGAACACAGATACGCAGTATTTT
.,TRBV5-1,many,TRBJ2-6,CASSLGDAGANVLTF,TGCGCCAGCAGCTTGGGGGACGCCGGGGCCAACGTCCTGACTTTC
.,TRBV6-1,many,TRBJ2-1,CASSENDEGREQFF,TGTGCCAGCAGTGAAAACGACGAGGGGCGAGAGCAGTTCTTC
.,TRBV5-6,many,TRBJ2-2,CASSFGEGGSTGELFF,TGTGCCAGCAGCTTCGGAGAGGGTGGAAGCACCGGGGAGCTGTTTTTT
TRBD2,TRBV4-2,many,TRBJ2-7,CASSQEGGILSYEQYF,TGTGCCAGCAGCCAAGAGGGGGGGATACTCTCCTACGAGCAGTACTTC
.,TRBV5-1,many,TRBJ2-7,CASSPGHPGEQYF,TGCGCCAGCAGCCCGGGACACCCGGGCGAGCAGTACTTC
.,TRBV6-5,many,TRBJ2-1,CASGNNEQFF,TGTGCCAGCGGAAACAATGAGCAGTTCTTC
TRBD1,TRBV28,few,TRBJ2-5,CASSFQGQGLETQYF,TGTGCCAGCAGTTTTCAGGGACAGGGTTTGGAGACCCAGTACTTC
TRBD2,TRBV20-1,.,TRBJ2-1,CSARRTSGYNEQFF,TGCAGTGCTAGGAGGACTAGCGGTTACAATGAGCAGTTCTTC
.,TRBV18,many,TRBJ2-7,CASSPPSRPYEQYF,TGTGCCAGCTCACCACCTTCCCGGCCCTACGAGCAGTACTTC
TRBD1,TRBV23-1,many,TRBJ2-7,CASSCRDRVHEQYF,TGCGCCAGCAGCTGCCGGGACAGGGTCCACGAGCAGTACTTC
.,TRBV7-9,many,TRBJ2-1,CASRHLGVPNNEQFF,TGTGCCAGCAGACACCTAGGAGTCCCCAATAATGAGCAGTTCTTC
.,TRBV19,.,TRBJ2-1,CASSIDKFNEQFF,TGTGCCAGTAGTATAGATAAGTTCAATGAGCAGTTCTTC
.,TRBV11-1,many,TRBJ2-2,CASSLGGNGELFF,TGTGCCAGCAGCTTAGGGGGAAACGGGGAGCTGTTTTTT
.,TRBV6-5,many,TRBJ1-2,CASSYLDVAYGYTF,TGTGCCAGCAGTTACCTCGACGTGGCCTATGGCTACACCTTC
TRBD2,TRBV20-1,many,TRBJ2-1,CSARGLAVSYNEQFF,TGCAGTGCTAGGGGACTAGCGGTCTCCTACAATGAGCAGTTCTTC
TRBD1,TRBV12-3/TRBV12-4,many,TRBJ1-6,CASSLRDRRGSPLHF,TGTGCCAGCAGTCTCCGGGACAGGAGGGGTTCACCCCTCCACTTT
.,TRBV7-2,many,TRBJ2-1,CASSPRRGSSDQFF,TGTGCCAGCAGCCCCCGCCGGGGGTCGAGTGATCAGTTCTTC
.,TRBV20-1,.,TRBJ2-1,CSARSYCYNEQFF,TGCAGTGCTAGAAGCTACTGCTACAATGAGCAGTTCTTC
.,TRBV6-5,.,TRBJ2-7,CASSSSPVTYEQYF,TGTGCCAGCAGTTCCTCCCCGGTGACCTACGAGCAGTACTTC
.,TRBV12-3/TRBV12-4,many,TRBJ2-7,CASSYWAGTFDEQYF,TGTGCCAGCAGTTATTGGGCAGGAACCTTTGACGAGCAGTACTTC
.,TRBV29-1,few,TRBJ2-2,CSARRAGELFF,TGCAGCGCACGGAGAGCCGGGGAGCTGTTTTTT
.,TRBV5-5,many,TRBJ2-5,CASSNRDVFQETQYF,TGTGCCAGCAGCAACCGGGACGTTTTCCAAGAGACCCAGTACTTC
.,TRBV20-1,many,TRBJ1-3,CSARGGEAGNTIYF,TGCAGTGCTAGAGGGGGGGAAGCTGGAAACACCATATATTTT
.,TRBV20-1,many,TRBJ2-2,CSAQDGSGELFF,TGCAGTGCCCAAGATGGTAGCGGGGAGCTGTTTTTT
TRBD2,TRBV4-3,many,TRBJ2-1,CASSQLLAGDNEQFF,TGCGCCAGCAGCCAACTACTAGCGGGAGACAATGAGCAGTTCTTC
TRBD2,TRBV2,many,TRBJ2-1,CASSEGTSGSNEQFF,TGTGCCAGCAGTGAAGGGACTAGCGGGAGTAATGAGCAGTTCTTC
TRBD2,TRBV20-1,.,TRBJ2-1,CCASGTSGTNSYNEQFF,TGCTGTGCTTCTGGGACTAGCGGGACCAACTCCTACAATGAGCAGTTCTTC
.,TRBV7-9,many,TRBJ2-7,CASSLARAGEQYF,TGTGCCAGCAGCTTAGCACGGGCTGGCGAGCAGTACTTC
.,TRBV20-1,.,TRBJ1-1,CSATDSMNTEAFF,TGCAGTGCAACCGACAGTATGAACACTGAAGCTTTCTTT
TRBD1,TRBV6-5,many,TRBJ2-7,CASSYGTGTGGNEQYF,TGTGCCAGCAGTTACGGGACCGGGACAGGGGGAAACGAGCAGTACTTC
.,TRBV29-1,many,TRBJ2-7,CSLRRDGVYEQYF,TGCAGCCTGAGGAGGGACGGGGTTTACGAGCAGTACTTC
.,TRBV19,.,TRBJ2-3,CASSILSDTQYF,TGTGCCAGTAGTATCTTGTCAGATACGCAGTATTTT
.,TRBV28,few,TRBJ2-7,CASSFAGGTKYF,.
.,TRBV28,once,TRBJ2-7,CASSLWAGYEQYF,TGTGCCAGCAGTTTATGGGCCGGGTACGAGCAGTACTTC
TRBD2,TRBV4-2,many,TRBJ2-5,CASTKEAGGYQETQYF,TGTGCCAGCACTAAAGAGGCGGGAGGGTACCAAGAGACCCAGTACTTC
.,TRBV5-1,many,TRBJ1-1,CASSLDTGNTEAFF,TGCGCCAGCAGCTTGGATACAGGGAACACTGAAGCTTTCTTT
.,TRBV15,.,TRBJ2-1,CATSRDRLVNEQFF,TGTGCCACCAGCAGAGATCGCCTAGTCAATGAGCAGTTCTTC
TRBD1,TRBV12-3/TRBV12-4,many,TRBJ1-5,CASNYRGGHQPQHF,TGTGCCAGCAATTACAGGGGTGGGCATCAGCCCCAGCATTTT
.,TRBV5-5,many,TRBJ1-6,CASSMGAGRNNSPLHF,TGTGCCAGCAGCATGGGGGCTGGGCGTAATAATTCACCCCTCCACTTT